A selection of T cell receptor beta chains follows, all from one sample in a study of human T cells and chemical hapten exposure. One entry per CDR3 protein results from TCRdb running MiXCR on the RACE reads. The data contain 80,000 to 100,000 distinct CDR3 sequences, under 9% of them seen just once; the ten biggest clones take up less than 2%. Sample: whole blood, taken in connection with sensitization to the hapten diphenylcyclopropenone (DPC). The origin of the receptors is a woman in her twenties or thirties with alopecia areata. Some clones in this sample may be carry-over from other donors' samples. Both conserved end residues are part of each CDR3. The D gene is left open where the match is weak. For some rows the clone size is stated as once, few or many, or as a class when expanded; others skip it.

clone size: many; V gene: TRBV12-3/TRBV12-4; J gene: TRBJ2-5; D gene: .; CDR3 DNA: TGTGCCAGCAGTTCCACGGAACGGGGGGAGACCCAGTACTTC; CDR3 protein: CASSSTERGETQYF
clone size: .; V gene: TRBV27; J gene: TRBJ1-2; D gene: .; CDR3 DNA: TGTGCCAGCAAGGGTAGTGAGGATGGCTACACCTTC; CDR3 protein: CASKGSEDGYTF
clone size: .; V gene: TRBV6-5; J gene: TRBJ1-5; D gene: TRBD1; CDR3 DNA: TGTGCCAGCAGAACGGGACAGGGGCTAGACCAGCCCCAGCATTTT; CDR3 protein: CASRTGQGLDQPQHF
clone size: few; V gene: TRBV7-8; J gene: TRBJ1-2; D gene: .; CDR3 DNA: TGTGCCAGCAGCTGGATTGCTGAAAATGGCTACACCTTC; CDR3 protein: CASSWIAENGYTF
clone size: medium-sized; V gene: TRBV20-1; J gene: TRBJ2-7; D gene: TRBD2; CDR3 DNA: TGCAGTGCCCGAGGGACTAGCGATTACGAGCAGTACTTC; CDR3 protein: CSARGTSDYEQYF
clone size: .; V gene: TRBV5-4; J gene: TRBJ2-7; D gene: .; CDR3 DNA: TGTGCCAGCAGCTTCGGGACCGTCGAGCAGTACTTC; CDR3 protein: CASSFGTVEQYF
clone size: .; V gene: TRBV12-3/TRBV12-4; J gene: TRBJ2-5; D gene: .; CDR3 DNA: TGTGCCAGCAGTCCCACCTCGACAGGCCAGGGGACCCAGTACTTC; CDR3 protein: CASSPTSTGQGTQYF
clone size: .; V gene: TRBV29-1; J gene: TRBJ2-7; D gene: TRBD2; CDR3 DNA: TGCAGCGTCCGTAGCGGGGGGAGCGAGCAGTACTTC; CDR3 protein: CSVRSGGSEQYF
clone size: .; V gene: TRBV21-1; J gene: TRBJ2-7; D gene: .; CDR3 DNA: TGTGCCAGCAGCACTCCGGCACCAGATGCCGACGAGCAGTACTTC; CDR3 protein: CASSTPAPDADEQYF
clone size: many; V gene: TRBV5-1; J gene: TRBJ1-1; D gene: .; CDR3 DNA: TGCGCCAGCAGCCCAACGGTCCCGAACACTGAAGCTTTCTTT; CDR3 protein: CASSPTVPNTEAFF
clone size: many; V gene: TRBV4-2; J gene: TRBJ2-6; D gene: .; CDR3 DNA: TGTGCCAGCAGCCAAGACGGGGGGCCTGGGGCCAACGTCCTGACTTTC; CDR3 protein: CASSQDGGPGANVLTF
clone size: many; V gene: TRBV10-3; J gene: TRBJ2-1; D gene: .; CDR3 DNA: TGTGCCATCAGAGAAACTTGGGAGCAGTTCTTC; CDR3 protein: CAIRETWEQFF
clone size: .; V gene: TRBV19; J gene: TRBJ2-2; D gene: .; CDR3 DNA: TGTGCCAGTAGTACCATACGGACCTACACCGGGGAGCTGTTTTTT; CDR3 protein: CASSTIRTYTGELFF
clone size: few; V gene: TRBV3-1; J gene: TRBJ2-7; D gene: .; CDR3 DNA: TGTGCCAGCAGCCAAGATAGGGGCAGCTTTACCTACGAGCAGTACTTC; CDR3 protein: CASSQDRGSFTYEQYF
clone size: few; V gene: TRBV2; J gene: TRBJ2-2; D gene: TRBD1; CDR3 DNA: TGTGCCAGCAGTGACGTCCGGGACAGGGGACCTTCGAACACCGGGGAGCTGTTTTTT; CDR3 protein: CASSDVRDRGPSNTGELFF
clone size: many; V gene: TRBV5-1; J gene: TRBJ2-3; D gene: .; CDR3 DNA: TGCGCCAGCAGCTTGGAGCGCGGGGGCGGCACAGATACGCAGTATTTT; CDR3 protein: CASSLERGGGTDTQYF
clone size: .; V gene: TRBV30; J gene: TRBJ2-6; D gene: .; CDR3 DNA: TGTGCCTGGAGTGTCCCGGTCCCTGGGGCCAACGTCCTGACTTTC; CDR3 protein: CAWSVPVPGANVLTF
clone size: few; V gene: TRBV7-2; J gene: TRBJ1-1; D gene: .; CDR3 DNA: TGTGCCAGCAGCCCGCTGCTTGGATCGGGAGAAGCTTTCTTT; CDR3 protein: CASSPLLGSGEAFF
clone size: .; V gene: TRBV27; J gene: TRBJ2-2; D gene: .; CDR3 DNA: TGTGCCAGCAGTTTACTTCCCCCCGGGGAGCTGTTTTTT; CDR3 protein: CASSLLPPGELFF
clone size: many; V gene: TRBV7-2; J gene: TRBJ2-3; D gene: .; CDR3 DNA: TGTGCCAGCAGCTTAGCGGTCTTAAGCACAGATACGCAGTATTTT; CDR3 protein: CASSLAVLSTDTQYF
clone size: many; V gene: TRBV27; J gene: TRBJ2-6; D gene: .; CDR3 DNA: TGTGCCAGCAGTCCTACTACAGGGTTGACTGGGGCCAACGTCCTGACTTTC; CDR3 protein: CASSPTTGLTGANVLTF
clone size: few; V gene: TRBV12-3/TRBV12-4; J gene: TRBJ2-3; D gene: TRBD2; CDR3 DNA: TGTGCCAGCGTGCTAGGACTAGCGGGGGAAGATACGCAGTATTTT; CDR3 protein: CASVLGLAGEDTQYF
clone size: few; V gene: TRBV15; J gene: TRBJ2-7; D gene: TRBD2; CDR3 DNA: TGTGCCACCAGCTCACGACTAGCGGGGGCCCACGAGCAGTACTTC; CDR3 protein: CATSSRLAGAHEQYF
clone size: .; V gene: TRBV10-3; J gene: TRBJ2-1; D gene: TRBD2; CDR3 DNA: TGTGCCATCAGTGGGTCCACATTAGCGGGGGCAAATGAGCAGTTCTTC; CDR3 protein: CAISGSTLAGANEQFF
clone size: many; V gene: TRBV12-3/TRBV12-4; J gene: TRBJ2-1; D gene: .; CDR3 DNA: TGTGCCAGCAGTTTATGGGCTATACCTGAGCAGTTCTTC; CDR3 protein: CASSLWAIPEQFF
clone size: .; V gene: TRBV5-1; J gene: TRBJ1-2; D gene: .; CDR3 DNA: TGCGCCAGCAGCAGGGACGGATGGCGGTACTTC; CDR3 protein: CASSRDGWRYF
clone size: .; V gene: TRBV24-1; J gene: TRBJ1-2; D gene: .; CDR3 DNA: TGTGCCACCGATAACCTTGAGGTCAACAATGGCTACACCTTC; CDR3 protein: CATDNLEVNNGYTF
clone size: .; V gene: TRBV18; J gene: TRBJ1-2; D gene: .; CDR3 DNA: TGTGCCAGCTCACCGGTAGGGCTGACGAACTATGGCTACACCTTC; CDR3 protein: CASSPVGLTNYGYTF
clone size: .; V gene: TRBV2; J gene: TRBJ1-2; D gene: .; CDR3 DNA: TGTGCCAGCATCCTTGACATGCACCGGCAAACTATTAACTATGGCTACACCTTC; CDR3 protein: CASILDMHRQTINYGYTF
clone size: few; V gene: TRBV14; J gene: TRBJ2-7; D gene: TRBD1; CDR3 DNA: TGTGCCAGCAGCCCACTGAGGGACAGGGTCTACGAGCAGTACTTC; CDR3 protein: CASSPLRDRVYEQYF
clone size: many; V gene: TRBV7-2; J gene: TRBJ2-4; D gene: .; CDR3 DNA: TGTGCCAGCAGCTACACTATGGCCAAAAACATTCAGTACTTC; CDR3 protein: CASSYTMAKNIQYF
clone size: .; V gene: TRBV12-3/TRBV12-4; J gene: TRBJ1-5; D gene: TRBD1; CDR3 DNA: TGTGCCAGCGACAGGGGACGATATAGCAATCAGCCCCAGCATTTT; CDR3 protein: CASDRGRYSNQPQHF
clone size: many; V gene: TRBV2; J gene: TRBJ1-2; D gene: .; CDR3 DNA: TGTGCCACCACTCTCCAACAGGGCAACTATGGCTACACCTTC; CDR3 protein: CATTLQQGNYGYTF
clone size: few; V gene: TRBV13; J gene: TRBJ1-3; D gene: TRBD1; CDR3 DNA: TGTGCCAGCAGCTTGAGGGGGCTCGGGGGAAACACCATATATTTT; CDR3 protein: CASSLRGLGGNTIYF
clone size: many; V gene: TRBV2; J gene: TRBJ2-7; D gene: .; CDR3 DNA: TGTGCCAGCAGTGGAACGGGCTACGAGCAGTACTTC; CDR3 protein: CASSGTGYEQYF
clone size: .; V gene: TRBV20-1; J gene: TRBJ2-3; D gene: TRBD2; CDR3 DNA: TGCGGTGCCCAAAGCGGGGGGGCAAAGACAGATACGCAGTATTTT; CDR3 protein: CGAQSGGAKTDTQYF
clone size: many; V gene: TRBV3-1; J gene: TRBJ1-1; D gene: TRBD1; CDR3 DNA: TGTGCCAGCAGCCAAGGCGGGACTTACCGGGACAGGGGAACTGAAGCTTTCTTT; CDR3 protein: CASSQGGTYRDRGTEAFF
clone size: few; V gene: TRBV10-3; J gene: TRBJ2-2; D gene: TRBD2; CDR3 DNA: TGTGCCATAACCGGGACTACGAACACCGGGGAGCTGTTTTTT; CDR3 protein: CAITGTTNTGELFF
clone size: many; V gene: TRBV12-3/TRBV12-4; J gene: TRBJ2-3; D gene: .; CDR3 DNA: TGTGCCAGCAGTCCTCCTCCCGGGACGAACTCCATTACGCAGTATTTT; CDR3 protein: CASSPPPGTNSITQYF
clone size: many; V gene: TRBV25-1; J gene: TRBJ2-5; D gene: .; CDR3 DNA: TGTGCCAGCAAAACATGGGACCAAGAGACCCAGTACTTC; CDR3 protein: CASKTWDQETQYF
clone size: many; V gene: TRBV3-1; J gene: TRBJ2-7; D gene: .; CDR3 DNA: TGTGCCAGCAGCCCACAAGGGGGAATCTCGTACTTC; CDR3 protein: CASSPQGGISYF
clone size: few; V gene: TRBV6-1; J gene: TRBJ2-1; D gene: TRBD2; CDR3 DNA: TGTGCCAGCAGTGTGCGGACGGGAAGGCTAGCGGATTACAATGAGCAGTTCTTC; CDR3 protein: CASSVRTGRLADYNEQFF
clone size: many; V gene: TRBV6-1; J gene: TRBJ2-7; D gene: .; CDR3 DNA: TGTGCCAGCAGGGGGAACGGCTACGAGCAGTACTTC; CDR3 protein: CASRGNGYEQYF
clone size: many; V gene: TRBV7-2; J gene: TRBJ1-2; D gene: TRBD1; CDR3 DNA: TGTGCCAGCACCCCAAGGGGTACAGGGGGTTTATGGAACTATGGCTACACCTTC; CDR3 protein: CASTPRGTGGLWNYGYTF
clone size: many; V gene: TRBV30; J gene: TRBJ1-1; D gene: .; CDR3 DNA: TGTGCCTGGAGTCCGACAGAGAACACTGAAGCTTTCTTT; CDR3 protein: CAWSPTENTEAFF
clone size: .; V gene: TRBV13; J gene: TRBJ1-1; D gene: .; CDR3 DNA: TGTGCCAGCAGCTTAACGCGGGGGTCGAACACTGAAGCTTTCTTT; CDR3 protein: CASSLTRGSNTEAFF
clone size: .; V gene: TRBV20-1; J gene: TRBJ2-3; D gene: TRBD1; CDR3 DNA: TGCAGTGCTAGGAAGCCAGGGGGCACAACTGATACGCAGTATTTT; CDR3 protein: CSARKPGGTTDTQYF
clone size: many; V gene: TRBV6-2/TRBV6-3; J gene: TRBJ2-3; D gene: TRBD2; CDR3 DNA: TGTGCCAGCAGTTACTCGAAAGCGGGGGGCGCTTTGGGCACAGATACGCAGTATTTT; CDR3 protein: CASSYSKAGGALGTDTQYF
clone size: .; V gene: TRBV3-1; J gene: TRBJ2-1; D gene: .; CDR3 DNA: TGTGCCAGCAGCTTCAGGGGAGCGGGACTGGATAACAATGAGCAGTTCTTC; CDR3 protein: CASSFRGAGLDNNEQFF
clone size: many; V gene: TRBV29-1; J gene: TRBJ2-3; D gene: .; CDR3 DNA: TGCAGCGTTATAGGAGGGGCGGATACGCAGTATTTT; CDR3 protein: CSVIGGADTQYF